The sequence of this T cell receptor (beta chain) was determined in a study of vaccination and CD4 T cells after COVID-19 (dated by TCRdb to the early 2020s). In the study overall: Every convalescent patient had a positive nasal swab PCR test for SARS-CoV-2, with mild disease in nine patients and severe disease in one. Six males and four females were included in the convalescent cohort, with two Hispanic individuals, seven Caucasians, two Asians and one multiracial person represented. Participants got two doses of the Pfizer-BioNTech BNT162b2 vaccine (n=8) or two doses of the Moderna mRNA-1273 vaccine (n=2). Post-COVID blood samples from convalescent patients were collected a median of approximately 100 days after diagnosis, with a range of 35 to 161 days. Post-vaccine blood samples were collected a median of about 72 days after the second vaccine dose, ranging from about 13 to 241 days. Culture stimuli were overlapping spike peptide pools from SARS-CoV-2 and from the common cold coronaviruses HCoV-NL63, HCoV-OC43 and HCoV-229E. In control cultures, a CEFX viral epitope pool was used as positive control, an HIV-1 Nef peptide pool was used as negative control, or no peptide was added. The spike-specific CD4+ TCR repertoire was compared before and after mRNA vaccination in approximately 9 COVID-19 convalescent patients and several infection-naive healthy vaccine recipients. Points the paper makes about the study in general: Relatively few convalescent patients were included in the study, and early timepoints after natural infection were not analyzed. In convalescent patients, a median about 86% of post-vaccine SARS-CoV-2-reactive clones were detected only after vaccination, suggesting vaccine-specific priming. Of the vaccine-specific clones found in convalescent patients, nearly all (304 of 307) were mono-reactive for SARS-CoV-2 spike instead of being cross-reactive with common cold coronaviruses. Although the median number of SARS-CoV-2-reactive clonotypes went up from around 20 after infection to some 38 after vaccination, the increase was not significant.

About this clonotype itself: The target of this receptor is not known. Per-base quality was not reported, and no clone a single base away is much larger than it.

CDR1 MNHNS and CDR2 SASEGT are derived from the germline V gene. Measured from the cysteine to the phenylalanine, the CDR3 is 13 residues long. Only the CDR3 DNA stays, 39 bases, in frame from base 1. Trimming removed 6 bases from V and 8 bases from J, leaving 16 bases between the germline ends. The library was generated by PCR. At the Johns Hopkins FTIC core, DNA from the cultured CD4+ T cells underwent TCR sequencing with the Oncomine TCR Beta short-read assay. The QIAamp micro DNA kit was used to extract genomic DNA from the cultured CD4+ T cells. Oncomine TCR Beta libraries made from cultured CD4+ T cells were pooled using unique dual indexes and sequenced on an Illumina iSeq 100. The study's processing was this. Non-productive sequences were removed, and CDR3s not starting with C, not ending with F or W, or shorter than 7 amino acids were discarded. Antigen-specific clonotypes were identified with the MANAFEST web application by comparing peptide-stimulated wells with reference and other culture wells. To be called positive, a clone needed an FDR below 0.05, an odds ratio above 5, and a productive frequency above 0.1% in at least two of three replicate wells. Clonotypes that were significantly expanded in both SARS-CoV-2 spike wells and at least one common cold coronavirus spike condition were defined as cross-reactive. Using R version 3.6.1, CDR3 homology was evaluated through Levenshtein distances (stringdist) along with unrooted phylogenetic trees (ape). Through fastp at Q25 and MiXCR, TCRdb rebuilt clones from the public reads, retaining in-frame beta chains. Each entry merges the rows of one CDR3 protein and shows their most common DNA and genes. The V and J calls, along with clone size, are taken from TCRdb and not from the paper's own processing. Across this sample there are 15,000 or so distinct CDR3 sequences, with 45% to 65% seen only once. The ten largest account for roughly 16% of the sample.

The sample's treatment or condition label, decoded: roughly 10-day PBMC culture with coronavirus spike peptide pools or control peptides (ViraFEST assay). The study used the ViraFEST assay, which expanded antigen-specific T cells with peptide pools and then identified expanded clonotypes by TCR sequencing. The positive SARS-CoV-2 PCR tests of the convalescent patients were dated from March to December 2020, before the Alpha, Beta and Delta variants emerged in the United States. Each well held approximately 2 million PBMCs cultured in IMDM containing roughly 5% human AB serum and 9 to 10 IU/ml IL-2, with roughly 9.2 ug/ml peptide pools added. Half of the culture medium was replaced with fresh IL-2-containing medium on days 3 and 7. CD4+ T cells were isolated after approximately 10 days of culture through negative selection using the EasySep CD4+ T cell isolation kit. Ficoll-Paque Plus gradient centrifugation was used to isolate PBMCs from whole blood, and the isolated PBMCs were then either used fresh or cryopreserved at -140C. Culture conditions were generally each tested in triplicate wells.

The rearranged segments are TRBV6-1 and TRBJ1-2, with the D gene not clear enough to name. The TCR sequence derives from a human donor who had recovered from COVID-19. Sequenced: CD4+ T cells from blood, cultured in vitro. CDR3 loop: CASRGWFPGGYTF. The DNA sequence is as follows: TGTGCCAGCAGGGGGTGGTTTCCTGGAGGCTACACCTTC.